Each of the 6 T cell receptor beta chains below was sequenced from the same sample in a study of vaccination effects on CD4 cells after COVID-19. Only in-frame clones appear in the TCRdb table, and some are missing; sequencing was by immunoSEQ multiplex PCR. The sample includes tens of thousands of clones, around two thirds of them seen just once. Pools of viral peptides were used by the ViraFEST assay to expand antigen-specific CD4+ T cells ahead of sequencing. Isolation of CD4+ T cells took place after nine to ten days of culture. Participants got two doses of BNT162b2 or mRNA-1273 vaccine. The antigens for these receptors are not known. Source: CD4+ T cells from PBMCs cultured with HCoV-229E spike peptides, taken after COVID-19 vaccination. The source is a human donor who received a COVID-19 vaccine.

This clone was counted only a few times. V is TRBV7-7 and J is TRBJ2-1; D not certain. This CDR3 region has 13 residues. The germline V and J ends were trimmed by 1 base and 10 bases, with 11 bases remaining between them. Per germline, CDR1 SSHAT and CDR2 FNYEAQ (reference sequence). Here the CDR3 DNA reads TGTGCCAGCAGCTTAGGGGGTTCAGGAGAGCAGTTCTTC. Amino acids: CASSLGGSGEQFF.

This sequence joins TRBV18 and TRBJ1-1; tentatively, D is TRBD1 (5 bases). The germline V and J ends were trimmed by 3 bases and 5 bases, with 13 bases remaining between them. Germline V gives CDR1 KGHSH, CDR2 LQKENI. This CDR3 region has 14 residues. CDR3 sequence: CASSPTDRGTEAFF. CDR3 DNA sequence: TGTGCCAGCTCACCGACCGACAGAGGAACTGAAGCTTTCTTT.

This rearrangement joins TRBV30 to TRBJ1-2, with D perhaps TRBD1 (5 bases). Trimming pared 2 bases from V and 1 base from J, leaving 11 bases between. The CDR3 extends over 14 amino acids. Germline V gene sequence: CDR1 GTSNPN, CDR2 SVGIG (reference sequence). DNA for the CDR3: TGTGCCTGGAGTATGGGGGGAGTTAACTATGGCTACACCTTC. Translated: CAWSMGGVNYGYTF.

V usage is TRBV6-5 and J usage is TRBJ2-1; 11 positions agree with TRBD2. The CDR3 spans 15 residues. CDR1 and CDR2 from the germline V gene are MNHEY and SVGAGI. The V segment lost 8 bases and the J segment 7 bases; nucleotides outside the gene matches: 10. CDR3 DNA: TGTGCCAGCGCAACACTAGCGGGGGTTATGAATGAGCAGTTCTTC. It translates to CASATLAGVMNEQFF.

Only a few counts were recorded for this clone. One end of the junction does not line up with germline, which may come from a read error. The chain employs TRBV2 and TRBJ1-2, with 8 bases fitting TRBD1. This CDR3 has 12 amino acids. Germline lookup yields CDR1 SNHLY and CDR2 FYNNEI. CDR3 sequence (DNA): TGTGCCAGCAGGGACAGGGACTACGGCTACACCTTC. Protein sequence: CASRDRDYGYTF.

This chain links TRBV25-1 with TRBJ2-1, with TRBD2 matching over 11 bases. Germline CDR1 is MGHDK and CDR2 is SYGVNS. This CDR3 is built from 16 residues. With V trimmed by 5 bases and J by 3 bases, 6 bases remained unmatched. CDR3 amino acids: CASSPIAGGHYNEQFF. The CDR3 bases are TGTGCCAGCAGTCCAATAGCGGGGGGGCACTACAATGAGCAGTTCTTC.